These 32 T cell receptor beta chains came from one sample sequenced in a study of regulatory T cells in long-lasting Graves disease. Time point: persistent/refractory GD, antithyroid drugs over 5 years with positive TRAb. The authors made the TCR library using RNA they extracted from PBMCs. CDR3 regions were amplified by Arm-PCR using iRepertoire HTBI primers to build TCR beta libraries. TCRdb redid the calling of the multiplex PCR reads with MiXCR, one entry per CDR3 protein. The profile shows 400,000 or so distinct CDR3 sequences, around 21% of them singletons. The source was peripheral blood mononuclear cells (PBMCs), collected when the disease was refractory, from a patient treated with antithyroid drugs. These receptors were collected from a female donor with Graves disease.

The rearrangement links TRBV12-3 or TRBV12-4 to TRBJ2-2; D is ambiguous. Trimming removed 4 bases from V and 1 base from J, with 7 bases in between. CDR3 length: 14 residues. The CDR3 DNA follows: TGTGCCAGCAGTTATCCCTTGAACACCGGGGAGCTGTTTTTT. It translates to CASSYPLNTGELFF.

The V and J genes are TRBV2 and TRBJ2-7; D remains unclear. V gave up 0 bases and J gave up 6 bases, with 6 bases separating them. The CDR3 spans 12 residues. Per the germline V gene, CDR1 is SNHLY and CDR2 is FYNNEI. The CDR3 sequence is CASSEAGPEQYF. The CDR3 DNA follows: TGTGCCAGCAGTGAAGCAGGTCCCGAGCAGTACTTC.

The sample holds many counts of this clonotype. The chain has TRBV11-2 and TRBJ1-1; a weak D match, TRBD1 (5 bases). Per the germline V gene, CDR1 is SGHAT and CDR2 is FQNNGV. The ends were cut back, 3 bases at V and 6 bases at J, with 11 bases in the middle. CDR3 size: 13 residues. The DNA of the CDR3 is TGTGCCAGCAGCTTTAGCGGGGGTCCTGAAGCTTTCTTT. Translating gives CASSFSGGPEAFF.

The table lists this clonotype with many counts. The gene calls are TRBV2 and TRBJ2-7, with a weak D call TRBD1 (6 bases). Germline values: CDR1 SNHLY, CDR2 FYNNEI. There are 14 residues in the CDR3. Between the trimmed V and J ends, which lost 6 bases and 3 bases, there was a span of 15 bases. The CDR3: CASRLAGVFYEQYF. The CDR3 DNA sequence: TGTGCCAGCAGGTTGGCAGGGGTTTTCTACGAGCAGTACTTC.

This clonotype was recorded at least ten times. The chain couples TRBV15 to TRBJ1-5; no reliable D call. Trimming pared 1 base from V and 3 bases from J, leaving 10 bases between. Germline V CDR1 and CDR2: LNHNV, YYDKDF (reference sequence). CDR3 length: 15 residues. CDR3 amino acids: CATSRAERDNQPQHF. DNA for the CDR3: TGTGCCACCAGCAGAGCTGAGAGGGACAATCAGCCCCAGCATTTT.

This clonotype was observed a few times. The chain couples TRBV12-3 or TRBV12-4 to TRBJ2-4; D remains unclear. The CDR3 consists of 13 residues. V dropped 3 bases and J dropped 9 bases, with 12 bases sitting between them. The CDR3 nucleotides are TGTGCCAGCAGTTTTGGGTTGATTGGCATTCAGTACTTC. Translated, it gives CASSFGLIGIQYF.

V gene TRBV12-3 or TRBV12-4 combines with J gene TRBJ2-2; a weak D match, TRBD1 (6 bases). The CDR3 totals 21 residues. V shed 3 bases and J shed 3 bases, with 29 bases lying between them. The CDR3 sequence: CASSFLFFGQPKLGYTGELFF. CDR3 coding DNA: TGTGCCAGCAGTTTTTTGTTTTTTGGACAGCCGAAATTGGGGTACACCGGGGAGCTGTTTTTT.

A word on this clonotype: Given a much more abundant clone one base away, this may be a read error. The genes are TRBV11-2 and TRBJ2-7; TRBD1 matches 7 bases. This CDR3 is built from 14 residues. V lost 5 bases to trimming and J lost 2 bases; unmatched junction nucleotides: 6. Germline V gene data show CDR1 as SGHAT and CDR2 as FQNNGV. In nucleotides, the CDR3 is TGTGCCAGCAGCGTCGGGACAGAGCCCTACGAGCAGTACTTC. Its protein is CASSVGTEPYEQYF.

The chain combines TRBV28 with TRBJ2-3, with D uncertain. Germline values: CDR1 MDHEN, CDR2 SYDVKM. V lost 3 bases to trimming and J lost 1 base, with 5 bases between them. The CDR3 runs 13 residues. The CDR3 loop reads CASSLSGTDTQYF. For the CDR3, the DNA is TGTGCCAGCAGTTTGTCTGGCACAGATACGCAGTATTTT.

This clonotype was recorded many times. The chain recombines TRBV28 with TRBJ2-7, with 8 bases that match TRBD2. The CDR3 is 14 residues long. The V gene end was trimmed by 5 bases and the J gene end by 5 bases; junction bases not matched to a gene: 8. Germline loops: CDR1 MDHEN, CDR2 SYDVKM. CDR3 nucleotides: TGTGCCAGCAGTCCTCCGGGACTAGATAACGAGCAGTACTTC. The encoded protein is CASSPPGLDNEQYF.

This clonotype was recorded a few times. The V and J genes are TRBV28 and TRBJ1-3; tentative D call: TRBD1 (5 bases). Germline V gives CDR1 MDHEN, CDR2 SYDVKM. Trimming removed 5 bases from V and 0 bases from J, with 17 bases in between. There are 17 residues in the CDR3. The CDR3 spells CASSPIMGPGSGNTIYF. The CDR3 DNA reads TGTGCCAGCAGTCCAATTATGGGACCGGGCTCTGGAAACACCATATATTTT.

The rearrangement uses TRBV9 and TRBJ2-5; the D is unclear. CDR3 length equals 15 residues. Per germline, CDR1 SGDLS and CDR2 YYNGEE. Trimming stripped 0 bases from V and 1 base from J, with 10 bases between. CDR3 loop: CASSVGPASQETQYF. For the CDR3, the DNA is TGTGCCAGCAGCGTAGGGCCAGCCAGCCAAGAGACCCAGTACTTC.

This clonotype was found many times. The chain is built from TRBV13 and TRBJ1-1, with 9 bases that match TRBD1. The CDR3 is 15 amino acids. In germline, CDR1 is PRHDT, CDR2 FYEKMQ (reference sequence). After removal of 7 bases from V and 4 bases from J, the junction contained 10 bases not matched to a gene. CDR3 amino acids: CASKRTGVGGTEAFF. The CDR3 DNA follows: TGTGCCAGCAAGAGGACAGGGGTAGGTGGCACTGAAGCTTTCTTT.

The CDR3 here is CASSWAGGSEAFF. In DNA, the CDR3 is TGTGCCAGCAGCTGGGCAGGGGGGTCTGAAGCTTTCTTT. The chain carries TRBV5-6 and TRBJ1-1; 7 bases match TRBD1. CDR3 length: 13 residues. With 3 bases clipped from V and 6 bases from J, the junction kept 5 bases outside the gene matches. Germline loops: CDR1 SGHDT, CDR2 YYEEEE.

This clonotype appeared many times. CDR3 amino acids: CASSLGSMNTEAFF. The CDR3 bases are TGTGCCAGCAGCTTAGGGTCCATGAACACTGAAGCTTTCTTT. The rearrangement links TRBV7-2 to TRBJ1-1; D is unresolved. The CDR3 extends over 14 amino acids. Trimming cost V 1 base and J 0 bases, with 6 bases left between them. Germline values: CDR1 SGHTA, CDR2 FQGNSA.

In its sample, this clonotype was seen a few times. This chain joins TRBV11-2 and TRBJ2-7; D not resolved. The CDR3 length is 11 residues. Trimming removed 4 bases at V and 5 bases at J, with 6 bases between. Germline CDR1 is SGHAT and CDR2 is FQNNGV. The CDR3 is CASSSNNEQYF. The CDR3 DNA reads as TGTGCCAGCAGCTCAAATAACGAGCAGTACTTC.

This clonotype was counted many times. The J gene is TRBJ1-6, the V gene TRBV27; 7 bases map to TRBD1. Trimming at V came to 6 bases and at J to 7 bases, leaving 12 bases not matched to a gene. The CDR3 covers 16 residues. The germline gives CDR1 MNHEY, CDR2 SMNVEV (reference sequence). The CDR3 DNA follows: TGTGCCAGCAGCCCAACCCCGGGGACAGTCAATTCACCCCTCCACTTT. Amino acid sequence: CASSPTPGTVNSPLHF.

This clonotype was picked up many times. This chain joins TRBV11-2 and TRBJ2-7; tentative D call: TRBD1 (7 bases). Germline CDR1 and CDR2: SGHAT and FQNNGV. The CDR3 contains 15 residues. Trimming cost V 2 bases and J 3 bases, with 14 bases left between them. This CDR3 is CASSLSPGGSYEQYF. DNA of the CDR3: TGTGCCAGCAGCTTAAGTCCAGGGGGGAGCTACGAGCAGTACTTC.

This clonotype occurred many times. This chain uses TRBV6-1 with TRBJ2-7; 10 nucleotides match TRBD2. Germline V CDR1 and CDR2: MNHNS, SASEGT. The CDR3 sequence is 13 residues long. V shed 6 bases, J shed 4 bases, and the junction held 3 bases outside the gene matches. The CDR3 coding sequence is TGTGCCAGCAGAGGGACTAGCGAATACGAGCAGTACTTC. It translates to CASRGTSEYEQYF.

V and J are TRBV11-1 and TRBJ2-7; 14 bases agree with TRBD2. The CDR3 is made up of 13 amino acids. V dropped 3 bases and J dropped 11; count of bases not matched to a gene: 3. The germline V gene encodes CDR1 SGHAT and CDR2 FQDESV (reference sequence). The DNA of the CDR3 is TGTGCCAGCAGCTTGACTAGCGGGGGGGTGAAGTACTTC. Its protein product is CASSLTSGGVKYF. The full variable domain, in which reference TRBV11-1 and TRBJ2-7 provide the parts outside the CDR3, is EAEVAQSPRYKITEKSQAVAFWCDPISGHATLYWYRQILGQGPELLVQFQDESVVDDSQLPKDRFSAERLKGVDSTLKIQPAELGDSAMYLCASSLTSGGVKYFGPGTRLTVT.

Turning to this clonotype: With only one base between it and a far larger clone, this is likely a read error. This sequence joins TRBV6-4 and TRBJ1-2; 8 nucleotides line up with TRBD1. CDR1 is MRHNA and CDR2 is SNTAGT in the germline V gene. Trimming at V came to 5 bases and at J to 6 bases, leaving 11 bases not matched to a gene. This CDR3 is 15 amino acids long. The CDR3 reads CASSPKTGASHGYTF. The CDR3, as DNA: TGTGCCAGCAGTCCAAAGACAGGGGCCTCCCATGGCTACACCTTC.

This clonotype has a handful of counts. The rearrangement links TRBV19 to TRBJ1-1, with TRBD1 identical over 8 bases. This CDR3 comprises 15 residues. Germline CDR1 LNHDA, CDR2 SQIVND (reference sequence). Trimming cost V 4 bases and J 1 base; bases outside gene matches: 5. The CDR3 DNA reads TGTGCCAGTAGTACCTTGACAGGGGCGAACACTGAAGCTTTCTTT. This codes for CASSTLTGANTEAFF.

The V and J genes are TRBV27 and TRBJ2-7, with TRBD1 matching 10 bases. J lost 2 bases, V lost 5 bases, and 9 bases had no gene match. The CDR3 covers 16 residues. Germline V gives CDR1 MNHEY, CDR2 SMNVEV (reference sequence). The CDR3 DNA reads TGTGCCAGCAGTCTGGGTGCGGGACAGGGGACCTACGAGCAGTACTTC. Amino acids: CASSLGAGQGTYEQYF.

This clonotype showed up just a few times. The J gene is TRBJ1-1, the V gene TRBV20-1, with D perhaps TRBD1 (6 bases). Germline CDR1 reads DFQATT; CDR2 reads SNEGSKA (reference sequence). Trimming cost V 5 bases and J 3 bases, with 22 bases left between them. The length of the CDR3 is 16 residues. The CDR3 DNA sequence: TGCAGTGCTCCCATGTGGGCTCCGAGGGGGGACACTGAAGCTTTCTTT. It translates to CSAPMWAPRGDTEAFF.

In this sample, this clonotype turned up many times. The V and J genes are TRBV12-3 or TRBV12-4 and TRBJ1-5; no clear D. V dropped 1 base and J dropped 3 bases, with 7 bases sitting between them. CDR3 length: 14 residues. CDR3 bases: TGTGCCAGCAGTTTAGGGGGATTCAATCAGCCCCAGCATTTT. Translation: CASSLGGFNQPQHF.

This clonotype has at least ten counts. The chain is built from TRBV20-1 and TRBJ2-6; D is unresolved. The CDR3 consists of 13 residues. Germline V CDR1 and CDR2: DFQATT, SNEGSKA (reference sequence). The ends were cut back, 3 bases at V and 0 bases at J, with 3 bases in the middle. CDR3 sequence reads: CSARASGANVLTF. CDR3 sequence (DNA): TGCAGTGCTAGGGCCTCTGGGGCCAACGTCCTGACTTTC.

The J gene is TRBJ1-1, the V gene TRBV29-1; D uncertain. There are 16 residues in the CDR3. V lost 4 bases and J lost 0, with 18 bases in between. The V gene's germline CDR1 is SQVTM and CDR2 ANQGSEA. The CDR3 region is CSVVGLRVRVNTEAFF. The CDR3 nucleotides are TGCAGCGTTGTTGGGCTAAGGGTAAGGGTGAACACTGAAGCTTTCTTT.

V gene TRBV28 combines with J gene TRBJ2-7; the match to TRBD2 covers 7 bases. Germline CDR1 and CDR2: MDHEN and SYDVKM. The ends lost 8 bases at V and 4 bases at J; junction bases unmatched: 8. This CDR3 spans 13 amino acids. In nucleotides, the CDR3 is TGTGCCAGCCTTCCTAGCGGACCTTACGAGCAGTACTTC. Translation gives CASLPSGPYEQYF.

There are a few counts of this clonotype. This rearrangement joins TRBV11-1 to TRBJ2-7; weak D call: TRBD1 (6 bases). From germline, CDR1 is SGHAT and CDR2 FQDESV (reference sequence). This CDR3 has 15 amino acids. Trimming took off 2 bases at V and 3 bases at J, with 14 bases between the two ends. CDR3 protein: CASSLTGTPGYEQYF. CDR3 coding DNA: TGTGCCAGCAGCTTAACCGGGACACCGGGCTACGAGCAGTACTTC.

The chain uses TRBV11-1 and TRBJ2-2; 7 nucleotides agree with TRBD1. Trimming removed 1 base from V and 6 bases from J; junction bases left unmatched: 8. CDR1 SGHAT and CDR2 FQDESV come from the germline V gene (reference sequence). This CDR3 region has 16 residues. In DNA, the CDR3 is TGTGCCAGCAGCTTAGACAGGGGTTCAGGATCCGGGGAGCTGTTTTTT. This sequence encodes CASSLDRGSGSGELFF.

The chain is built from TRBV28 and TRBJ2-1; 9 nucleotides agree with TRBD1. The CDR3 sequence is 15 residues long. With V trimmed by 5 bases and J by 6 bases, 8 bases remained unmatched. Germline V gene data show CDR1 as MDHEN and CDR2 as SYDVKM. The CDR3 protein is CASSPQGQGSNEQFF. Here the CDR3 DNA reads TGTGCCAGCAGTCCTCAGGGACAGGGATCCAATGAGCAGTTCTTC.

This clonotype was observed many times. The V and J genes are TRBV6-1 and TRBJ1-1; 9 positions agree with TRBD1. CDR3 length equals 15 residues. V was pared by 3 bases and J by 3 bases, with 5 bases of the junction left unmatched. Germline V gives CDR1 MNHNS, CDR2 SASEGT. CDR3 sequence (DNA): TGTGCCAGCAGTGAGACAGGGGGAGGATACACTGAAGCTTTCTTT. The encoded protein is CASSETGGGYTEAFF.